The T cell receptor beta chain under discussion was sequenced for a study of cytomegalovirus exposure and HLA in healthy donors. Study conclusions and caveats: TCR beta sequences numbering about 17,000 were associated with HLA alleles at 0.05 false discovery rate in a later analysis.

PCR employed 60 Vbeta and 13 Jbeta primers. Here immunoSEQ multiplex PCR was the method, and the copy in TCRdb shows in-frame clones only, minus some. The table has some 180,000 clones, 80% seen once. Worth noting for this clone: Its antigen is not identified.

The receptor's source is a woman between 25 and 40 years old in good health and CMV-seronegative. What was sequenced was PBMCs.

In nucleotides, the CDR3 is TGTGCTAGTGGTTTGGTACCGGACACCGACTCCTATAATTCACCCCTCCACTTT. Translated: CASGLVPDTDSYNSPLHF. This chain connects TRBV12-5 to TRBJ1-6; D is perhaps TRBD1 (5 bases). Trimming shortened V by 0 bases and J by 0 bases, and 12 bases separated the two germline ends. The CDR3 has 18 amino acids. CDR1 and CDR2 (germline): LGHNT, FRNRAP. The full variable domain, its missing parts supplied by reference TRBV12-5 and TRBJ1-6, is DARVTQTPRHKVTEMGQEVTMRCQPILGHNTVFWYRQTMMQGLELLAYFRNRAPLDDSGMPKDRFSAEMPDATLATLKIQPSEPRDSAVYFCASGLVPDTDSYNSPLHFGNGTRLTVT.